A single sample gave rise to the 8 T cell receptor beta chains below, sequenced in a study of blood T cell repertoires in COVID-19. This table comes from immunoSEQ multiplex PCR, and its TCRdb copy is limited to in-frame clones, with some not included. The sample shows 250,000 to 400,000 clones, 75% to 90% of them seen only once. The sequenced sample was peripheral blood. Every receptor here comes from a woman aged 30 to 39 with COVID-19, enrolled during active disease.

This rearrangement joins TRBV5-1 to TRBJ2-2; 10 bases match TRBD1. The CDR3 is 16 amino acids. J gave up 2 bases and V 7 bases, and 8 bases lay outside the gene matches. The germline CDR1 and CDR2 sequences are SGHRS and YFSETQ. For the CDR3, the DNA is TGCGCCAGCCTGCGGGGGACAGGGGTCAACACCGGGGAGCTGTTTTTT. This translates into CASLRGTGVNTGELFF.

V usage is TRBV19 and J usage is TRBJ2-1; 7 bases align to TRBD1. Losses at the gene ends were 5 bases for V and 0 bases for J; bases not matched to a gene: 4. CDR1 is LNHDA and CDR2 is SQIVND in the germline V gene (reference sequence). The CDR3 loop spans 15 amino acids. CDR3 sequence: CASSRQGSSYNEQFF. The CDR3 DNA is TGTGCCAGTAGTCGACAGGGAAGCTCCTACAATGAGCAGTTCTTC.

J is TRBJ2-1 and V is TRBV20-1; D may be TRBD1 (6 bases). The CDR3 loop spans 11 amino acids. Germline V gene data show CDR1 as DFQATT and CDR2 as SNEGSKA (reference sequence). The V end was cut by 5 bases, the J end by 10 bases, with 12 bases between. The CDR3 reads CSAHTGPEQFF. The DNA of the CDR3 is TGCAGTGCTCACACAGGGCCCGAGCAGTTCTTC.

This clone was counted once. The rearrangement joins TRBV28 to TRBJ2-1; 8 nucleotides match TRBD2. Looked up from germline, CDR1 is MDHEN and CDR2 is SYDVKM. The CDR3 has 15 residues. V was clipped by 4 bases and J by 8 bases; unmatched bases: 10. CDR3 amino acids: CASSSISGTNDEQFF. CDR3 DNA: TGTGCCAGCAGTTCCATTAGCGGGACAAACGATGAGCAGTTCTTC.

The CDR3 DNA sequence: TGTGCCAGTAGACAGGGTGGAGATAATTCACCCCTCCACTTT. Translation: CASRQGGDNSPLHF. The chain employs TRBV27 and TRBJ1-6; TRBD1 matches 7 bases. The CDR3 spans 14 residues. Looked up from germline, CDR1 is MNHEY and CDR2 is SMNVEV (reference sequence). V lost 9 bases and J lost 5; bases outside the gene matches: 7.

The DNA for the CDR3 is TGTGCCACCAGTGACCCGCAGGGTAGAGGTTACAATGAGCAGTTCTTC. It yields the protein CATSDPQGRGYNEQFF. The V call is TRBV24-1, the J call TRBJ2-1; a weak D match, TRBD1 (5 bases). This CDR3 contains 16 residues. The germline V and J ends were trimmed by 4 bases and 4 bases, with 16 bases remaining between them. The germline V gene encodes CDR1 KGHDR and CDR2 SFDVKD.

The J gene is TRBJ1-1, the V gene TRBV29-1; 10 bases are shared with TRBD1. The CDR3 is 15 amino acids. The V gene's germline CDR1 is SQVTM and CDR2 ANQGSEA. V dropped 6 bases and J dropped 1; count of bases not matched to a gene: 8. The CDR3 DNA reads TGCAGCGTGCAGACAGGGGGCGCGGGGAACACTGAAGCTTTCTTT. This sequence encodes CSVQTGGAGNTEAFF.

The count of this clone is one. V usage is TRBV28 and J usage is TRBJ1-1; 8 bases fit TRBD1. The CDR3 is made up of 14 amino acids. Trimming took 5 bases from V and 10 from J; bases not matched to a gene: 12. Germline values: CDR1 MDHEN, CDR2 SYDVKM. The CDR3 spells CASSPGTGNVLAFF. Here the CDR3 DNA reads TGTGCCAGCAGTCCCGGGACAGGAAATGTGTTAGCTTTCTTT.